Each of the 22 T cell receptor beta chains below was sequenced from the same sample in a study of T-cell memory formation after mild COVID-19. TCRdb independently ran MiXCR on the 5' RACE reads; one entry per CDR3 protein. The table includes 350,000 or so distinct CDR3 sequences, 10% to 15% detected once. The sample was PBMCs or a T cell subset sorted from them (not recorded which). These receptors all stem from a man aged 18 to 35 who had mild COVID-19 (a few samples of this study predate the infection). Cell type and time point are not known.

V is TRBV12-5 and J is TRBJ2-3; 8 nucleotides match TRBD2. Germline CDR1 reads LGHNT; CDR2 reads FRNRAP. This CDR3 region has 16 residues. Trimming took 5 bases from V and 0 from J; bases not matched to a gene: 7. CDR3 bases: TGTGCTAGTGGTCCACGACTAGCGTCAAGCACAGATACGCAGTATTTT. The encoded protein is CASGPRLASSTDTQYF.

The J gene is TRBJ1-6, the V gene TRBV5-1, with 8 nucleotides matching TRBD1. The CDR3 is made up of 16 amino acids. The V segment lost 4 bases and the J segment 7 bases; nucleotides outside the gene matches: 10. Germline V gives CDR1 SGHRS, CDR2 YFSETQ. In DNA form, the CDR3 reads TGCGCCAGCAGCGGAGGACAGGGAATGGGGAATTCACCCCTCCACTTT. This translates into CASSGGQGMGNSPLHF. The variable domain in full, completed from reference TRBV5-1 and TRBJ1-6, reads KAGVTQTPRYLIKTRGQQVTLSCSPISGHRSVSWYQQTPGQGLQFLFEYFSETQRNKGNFPGRFSGRQFSNSRSEMNVSTLELGDSALYLCASSGGQGMGNSPLHFGNGTRLTVT.

A few counts support this clonotype. The gene calls are TRBV29-1 and TRBJ2-7; 10 nucleotides match TRBD1. Germline CDR1 and CDR2: SQVTM and ANQGSEA. The length of the CDR3 is 13 residues. Losses at the gene ends were 6 bases for V and 5 bases for J; bases not matched to a gene: 7. The CDR3 loop is CSVKGTGVDEQYF. CDR3 DNA sequence: TGCAGCGTCAAGGGGACAGGGGTGGACGAGCAGTACTTC.

The V gene is TRBV7-8, the J gene TRBJ2-7; possibly TRBD1 for D (6 bases). The germline CDR1 and CDR2 sequences are SGHVS and FQNEAQ. This CDR3 spans 13 amino acids. Trimming stripped 5 bases from V and 4 bases from J, with 12 bases between. The DNA of the CDR3 is TGTGCCAGCAGCCGACGGACAGAATACGAGCAGTACGTC. Protein: CASSRRTEYEQYV.

This CDR3 reads CASSLSGGGQFF. As DNA, the CDR3 is TGTGCCAGCAGCCTCTCCGGGGGGGGGCAGTTCTTC. The gene calls are TRBV11-2 and TRBJ2-1; 8 positions agree with TRBD2. Per germline, CDR1 SGHAT and CDR2 FQNNGV. The CDR3 length is 12 residues. V was clipped by 5 bases and J by 12 bases; unmatched bases: 6.

The gene calls are TRBV7-2 and TRBJ1-1; 7 bases align to TRBD1. CDR1 and CDR2 from the germline V gene are SGHTA and FQGNSA. Germline trimming cut 4 bases from V and 9 bases from J; bases unmatched to any gene: 8. The CDR3 has 13 amino acids. In DNA form, the CDR3 reads TGTGCCAGCAGCTACCGGGACAGAAACCAAGCTTTCTTT. Its protein product is CASSYRDRNQAFF. Full variable domain (missing parts from reference TRBV7-2 and TRBJ1-1): GAGVSQSPSNKVTEKGKDVELRCDPISGHTALYWYRQSLGQGLEFLIYFQGNSAPDKSGLPSDRFSAERTGGSVSTLTIQRTQQEDSAVYLCASSYRDRNQAFFGQGTRLTVV.

V gene TRBV7-9 combines with J gene TRBJ2-5; D gene uncertain. The CDR3 loop spans 14 amino acids. V lost 5 bases and J 2 bases, leaving 12 bases between the germline ends. In germline, CDR1 is SEHNR, CDR2 FQNEAQ (reference sequence). The CDR3 coding sequence is TGTGCCAGCAGCCTAGAAGCCGGACAAGAGACCCAGTACTTC. Its protein product is CASSLEAGQETQYF.

The table lists this clonotype with many counts. The V gene is TRBV10-2, the J gene TRBJ2-5; D is perhaps TRBD2 (5 bases). This CDR3 is 13 amino acids long. V lost 4 bases and J lost 5, with 11 bases in between. Looked up from germline, CDR1 is WSHSY and CDR2 is SAAADI. The DNA of the CDR3 is TGCGCCAGCAGTGTCGGGGAGATGGAGACCCAGTACTTC. Protein: CASSVGEMETQYF.

V usage is TRBV10-3 and J usage is TRBJ2-4; 7 nucleotides line up with TRBD2. Germline assignment: CDR1 ENHRY and CDR2 SYGVKD. V shed 6 bases, J shed 5 bases, and the junction held 7 bases outside the gene matches. The CDR3 sequence is 14 residues long. CDR3 nucleotide sequence: TGTGCCATCAGCCTAGGACTAGATGAAAACATTCAGTACTTC. It encodes CAISLGLDENIQYF.

For the CDR3, the DNA is TGTGCCAGCAGCAGTCCGGGCCGACCAAGAGACCCAGCCCCGTACTTC. Translation gives CASSSPGRPRDPAPYF. V is TRBV6-2 or TRBV6-3 and J is TRBJ2-5; no reliable D call. The ends were cut back, 6 bases at V and 13 bases at J, with 30 bases in the middle. CDR3 length: 16 residues. Germline values: CDR1 MNHEY, CDR2 SVGEGT.

V and J are TRBV5-1 and TRBJ2-7; 10 nucleotides match TRBD1. J gave up 0 bases and V 0 bases, and 6 bases lay outside the gene matches. CDR3 length: 17 residues. CDR1 and CDR2 (germline): SGHRS, YFSETQ. The CDR3 loop reads CASSLGAGTGVSYEQYF. CDR3 coding DNA: TGCGCCAGCAGCTTGGGCGCCGGGACAGGGGTCTCCTACGAGCAGTACTTC.

The chain joins TRBV5-1 to TRBJ2-7; D tentatively reads TRBD1 or TRBD2 (5 bases each). Trimming left V 2 bases short and J 2 bases short, with 14 bases between. This CDR3 has 15 amino acids. CDR1 SGHRS and CDR2 YFSETQ come from the germline V gene. CDR3 sequence: CASSLRTGAAYEQYF. In DNA, the CDR3 is TGCGCCAGCAGCTTAAGGACTGGGGCAGCCTACGAGCAGTACTTC.

This clonotype was seen at least ten times. This sequence joins TRBV20-1 and TRBJ1-2; D remains unclear. The germline V gene has CDR1 DFQATT and CDR2 SNEGSKA (reference sequence). This CDR3 has 13 amino acids. V dropped 4 bases and J dropped 5 bases, with 14 bases sitting between them. CDR3 residues: CSATPGADYGYTF. The CDR3 nucleotides are TGCAGTGCTACACCCGGTGCGGATTATGGCTACACCTTC.

This clonotype has only a few counts. The chain is built from TRBV6-5 and TRBJ2-7; D is perhaps TRBD1 (7 bases). V was shortened by 4 bases and J by 3 bases, with 10 bases between the two germline ends. Germline CDR1 and CDR2: MNHEY and SVGAGI. The CDR3 sequence is 13 residues long. Here the CDR3 reads CASSLRDSYEQYV. The CDR3 region has the DNA TGTGCCAGCAGTTTGCGGGACAGCTACGAGCAGTACGTC.

This clonotype showed up just a few times. This rearrangement joins TRBV5-1 to TRBJ1-1; maybe TRBD1 (5 bases). Germline lookup yields CDR1 SGHRS and CDR2 YFSETQ. The CDR3 has 14 residues. V was clipped by 1 base and J by 7 bases, with 14 bases between them. The DNA for the CDR3 is TGCGCCAGCAGCTTGTATGGGACGGAAGGTGAAGCTTTCTTT. Amino acid sequence: CASSLYGTEGEAFF. Variable domain in full (rest from reference TRBV5-1 and TRBJ1-1): KAGVTQTPRYLIKTRGQQVTLSCSPISGHRSVSWYQQTPGQGLQFLFEYFSETQRNKGNFPGRFSGRQFSNSRSEMNVSTLELGDSALYLCASSLYGTEGEAFFGQGTRLTVV.

The chain combines TRBV20-1 with TRBJ2-1, with D possibly being TRBD2 (5 bases). Looked up from germline, CDR1 is DFQATT and CDR2 is SNEGSKA (reference sequence). There are 14 residues in the CDR3. V was shortened by 3 bases and J by 6 bases, with 15 bases between the two germline ends. The CDR3 DNA reads TGCAGTGCTAGGTTGCCGGGGATCCTCAATGAGCAGTTCTTC. Its protein is CSARLPGILNEQFF.

V and J are TRBV6-6 and TRBJ2-7; D not certain. With 2 bases removed from V and 0 bases from J, the gap between germline ends came to 2 bases. CDR3 length: 12 amino acids. CDR1 and CDR2 from the germline V gene are MNHNY and SVGAGI (reference sequence). Written as DNA, the CDR3 is TGTGCCAGCAGTTACACCTCCTACGAGCAGTACTTC. Amino acid sequence: CASSYTSYEQYF.

This chain connects TRBV12-3 or TRBV12-4 to TRBJ2-3; D is undetermined. There are 14 residues in the CDR3. Trimming removed 6 bases from V and 6 bases from J, with 16 bases in between. The CDR3 sequence: CASRARVVRDTQYF. For the CDR3, the DNA is TGTGCCAGCAGGGCCCGGGTAGTTAGGGATACGCAGTATTTT.

This clonotype has more than one count but fewer than ten. The chain couples TRBV2 to TRBJ2-3; D might be TRBD2 (5 bases). V was pared by 4 bases and J by 6 bases, with 14 bases between. The CDR3 consists of 14 residues. Germline loops: CDR1 SNHLY, CDR2 FYNNEI. The CDR3 DNA is TGTGCCAGCAGTGGGCAAGGGAGAGCGGATACGCAGTATTTT. Translating it yields CASSGQGRADTQYF.

The chain carries TRBV11-2 and TRBJ2-7, with 10 bases aligning to TRBD1. CDR1 SGHAT and CDR2 FQNNGV come from the germline V gene. V was pared by 4 bases and J by 3 bases, with 3 bases of the junction left unmatched. The CDR3 loop spans 14 amino acids. CDR3 residues: CASSSDRGDYEQYV. CDR3 DNA sequence: TGTGCCAGCAGCTCGGACAGGGGGGACTACGAGCAGTACGTC.

This clonotype was observed a handful of times. This chain links TRBV9 with TRBJ2-1; 7 bases are a match to TRBD1. This CDR3 has 18 amino acids. Germline V gene data show CDR1 as SGDLS and CDR2 as YYNGEE. V lost 0 bases and J lost 1; bases outside the gene matches: 10. Here the CDR3 DNA reads TGTGCCAGCAGCGTAGCTACCCCGCGCAGGGGGTCCTACAATGAGCAGTTCTTC. It encodes CASSVATPRRGSYNEQFF. Full variable domain (outside the CDR3, taken from reference TRBV9 and TRBJ2-1): DSGVTQTPKHLITATGQRVTLRCSPRSGDLSVYWYQQSLDQGLQFLIQYYNGEERAKGNILERFSAQQFPDLHSELNLSSLELGDSALYFCASSVATPRRGSYNEQFFGPGTRLTVL.

This clonotype was counted a few times. This chain connects TRBV7-2 to TRBJ1-5, with a weak D call TRBD1 (5 bases). Trimming pared 5 bases from V and 0 bases from J, leaving 11 bases between. Germline CDR1 and CDR2: SGHTA and FQGNSA. This CDR3 has 15 amino acids. The CDR3 protein is CASSPGTVSNQPQHF. In nucleotides, the CDR3 is TGTGCCAGCAGCCCAGGGACGGTTAGCAATCAGCCCCAGCATTTT.